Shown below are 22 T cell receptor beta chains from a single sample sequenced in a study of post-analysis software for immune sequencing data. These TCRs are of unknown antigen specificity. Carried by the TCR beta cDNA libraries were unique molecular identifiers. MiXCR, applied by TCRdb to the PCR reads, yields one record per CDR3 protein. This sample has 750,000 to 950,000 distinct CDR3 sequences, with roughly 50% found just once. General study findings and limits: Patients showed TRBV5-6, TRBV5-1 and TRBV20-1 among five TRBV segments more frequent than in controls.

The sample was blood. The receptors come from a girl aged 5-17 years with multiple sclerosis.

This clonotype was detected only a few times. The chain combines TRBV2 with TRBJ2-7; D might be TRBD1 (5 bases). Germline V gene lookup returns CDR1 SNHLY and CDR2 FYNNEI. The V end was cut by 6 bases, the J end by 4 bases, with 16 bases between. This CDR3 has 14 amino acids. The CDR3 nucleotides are TGTGCCAGCAGGGGGCCACCACCCGAATACGAGCAGTACTTC. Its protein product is CASRGPPPEYEQYF.

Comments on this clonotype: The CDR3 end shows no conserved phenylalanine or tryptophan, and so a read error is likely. For the CDR3, the DNA is TGCAGCGTTGATGGGGCGTACGAGCAGTACTGC. Protein product: CSVDGAYEQYC. The chain has TRBV29-1 and TRBJ2-5; tentatively, D is TRBD1 (5 bases). The better agreement between TRBJ2-7 and the DNA end casts doubt on the J call. Per the germline V gene, CDR1 is SQVTM and CDR2 is ANQGSEA. This CDR3 is 11 amino acids long.

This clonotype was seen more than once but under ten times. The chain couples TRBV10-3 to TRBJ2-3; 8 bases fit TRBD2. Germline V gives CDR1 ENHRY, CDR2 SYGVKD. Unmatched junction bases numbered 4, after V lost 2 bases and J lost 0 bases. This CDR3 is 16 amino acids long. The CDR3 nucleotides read TGTGCCATCAGTGAGAGGCGGGGGGCGAGCACAGATACGCAGTATTTT. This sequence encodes CAISERRGASTDTQYF.

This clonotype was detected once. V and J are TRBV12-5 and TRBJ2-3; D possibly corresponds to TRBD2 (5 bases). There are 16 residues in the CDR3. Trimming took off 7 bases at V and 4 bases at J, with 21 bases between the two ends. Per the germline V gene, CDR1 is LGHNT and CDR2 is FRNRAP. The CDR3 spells CASAPGVVGESDTQYF. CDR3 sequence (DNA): TGTGCTAGTGCCCCAGGAGTAGTGGGAGAATCAGATACGCAGTATTTT.

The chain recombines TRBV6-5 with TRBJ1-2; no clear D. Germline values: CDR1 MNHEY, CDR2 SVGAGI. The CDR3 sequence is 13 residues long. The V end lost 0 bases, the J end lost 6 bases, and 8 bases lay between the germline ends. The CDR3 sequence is CASSYSPWHGYTF. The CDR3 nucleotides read TGTGCCAGCAGTTACTCCCCATGGCATGGCTACACCTTC.

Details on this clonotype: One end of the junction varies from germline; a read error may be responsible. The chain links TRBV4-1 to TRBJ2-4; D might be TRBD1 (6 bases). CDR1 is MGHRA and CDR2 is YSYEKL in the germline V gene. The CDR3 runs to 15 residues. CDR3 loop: CASSRTQGAKNIQYF. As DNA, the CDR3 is TGCGCCAGCAGCCGTACACAGGGTGCCAAAAACATCCAGTACTTC.

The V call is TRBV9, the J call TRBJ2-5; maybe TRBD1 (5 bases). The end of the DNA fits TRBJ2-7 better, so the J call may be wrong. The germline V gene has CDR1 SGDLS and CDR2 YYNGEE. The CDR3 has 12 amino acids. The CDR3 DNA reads TGTGCCAGCAGCGAGGGGCAGGGCGAGCAGTACTTC. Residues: CASSEGQGEQYF.

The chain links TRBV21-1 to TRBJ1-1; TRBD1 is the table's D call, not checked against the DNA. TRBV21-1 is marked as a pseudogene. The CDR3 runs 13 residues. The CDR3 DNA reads TGTGCCAGCAGCAATTGGACAGGGATTGAAGCTTTCTTT. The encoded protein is CASSNWTGIEAFF.

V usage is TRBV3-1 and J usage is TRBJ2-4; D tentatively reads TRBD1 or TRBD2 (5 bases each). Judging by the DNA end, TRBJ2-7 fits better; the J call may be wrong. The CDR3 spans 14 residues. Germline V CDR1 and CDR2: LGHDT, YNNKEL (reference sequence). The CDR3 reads CASSQGWRGDEQYF. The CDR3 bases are TGTGCCAGCAGCCAAGGATGGAGAGGGGACGAGCAGTACTTC.

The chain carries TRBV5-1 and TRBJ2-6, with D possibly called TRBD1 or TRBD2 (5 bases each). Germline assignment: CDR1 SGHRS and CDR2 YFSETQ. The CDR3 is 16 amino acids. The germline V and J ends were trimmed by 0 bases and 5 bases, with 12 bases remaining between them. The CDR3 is CASSLVGPGRANVLTF. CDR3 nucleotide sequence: TGCGCCAGCAGCTTGGTTGGGCCGGGGCGGGCCAACGTCCTGACTTTC.

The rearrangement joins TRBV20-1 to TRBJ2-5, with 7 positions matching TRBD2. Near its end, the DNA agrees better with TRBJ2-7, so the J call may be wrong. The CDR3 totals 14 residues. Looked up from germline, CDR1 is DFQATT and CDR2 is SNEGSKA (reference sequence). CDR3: CSADLAGGSDEQYF. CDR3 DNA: TGCAGTGCCGACTTGGCCGGGGGGTCGGACGAGCAGTACTTC.

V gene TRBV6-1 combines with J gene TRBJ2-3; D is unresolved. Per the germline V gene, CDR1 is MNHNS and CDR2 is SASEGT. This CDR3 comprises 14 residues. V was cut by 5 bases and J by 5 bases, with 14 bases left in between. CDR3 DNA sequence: TGTGCCAGCAGTCTAGGACCCTGGAAAGATACGCAGTATTTT. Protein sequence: CASSLGPWKDTQYF.

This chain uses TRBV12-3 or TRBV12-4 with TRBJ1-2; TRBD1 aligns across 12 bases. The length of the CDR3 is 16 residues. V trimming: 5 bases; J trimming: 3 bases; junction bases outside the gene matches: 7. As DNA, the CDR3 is TGTGCCAGCAGTCCCCCCGGGACAGGGGGCCACTATGGCTACACCTTC. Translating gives CASSPPGTGGHYGYTF.

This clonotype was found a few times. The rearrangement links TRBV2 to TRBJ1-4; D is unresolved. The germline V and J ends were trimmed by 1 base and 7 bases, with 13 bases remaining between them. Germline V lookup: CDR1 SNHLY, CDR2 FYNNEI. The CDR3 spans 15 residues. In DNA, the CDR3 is TGTGCCAGCAGTGAAGGGCCATTAGGGCGTGAAAAACTGTTTTTT. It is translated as CASSEGPLGREKLFF.

The DNA for the CDR3 is TGTGCCAGCAGTTTTCTCCTCCGGGACAGGGTAGGTGAGCAGTACTTC. This encodes CASSFLLRDRVGEQYF. The chain uses TRBV27 and TRBJ2-5; 9 bases agree with TRBD1. The CDR3 runs 16 residues. V shed 3 bases and J 11 bases; nucleotides not matched to a gene: 16. The germline V gene encodes CDR1 MNHEY and CDR2 SMNVEV (reference sequence).

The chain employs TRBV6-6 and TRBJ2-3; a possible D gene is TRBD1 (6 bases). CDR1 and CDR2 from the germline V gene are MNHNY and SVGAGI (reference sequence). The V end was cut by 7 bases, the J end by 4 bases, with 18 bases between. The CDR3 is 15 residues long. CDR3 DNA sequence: TGTGCCAGCACCAACCCCAACCCAGGGGCAGATACGCAGTATTTT. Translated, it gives CASTNPNPGADTQYF.

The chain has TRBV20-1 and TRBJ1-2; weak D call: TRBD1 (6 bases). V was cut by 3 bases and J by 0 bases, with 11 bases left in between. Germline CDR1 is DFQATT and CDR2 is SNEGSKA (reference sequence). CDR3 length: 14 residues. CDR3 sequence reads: CSARRTVPNYGYTF. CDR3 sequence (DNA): TGCAGTGCTAGGAGGACAGTTCCTAACTATGGCTACACCTTC.

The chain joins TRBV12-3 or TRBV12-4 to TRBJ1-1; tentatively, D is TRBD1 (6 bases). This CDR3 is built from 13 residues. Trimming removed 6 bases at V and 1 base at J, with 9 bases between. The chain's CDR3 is CASRRTENTEAFF. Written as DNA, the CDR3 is TGTGCCAGCAGGAGGACAGAGAACACTGAAGCTTTCTTT.

CDR3 DNA sequence: TGTGCCAGCAGCACCCGGACAGGGGTGCAAGAGACCCAGTACTTC. This sequence encodes CASSTRTGVQETQYF. The rearrangement joins TRBV9 to TRBJ2-5; the match to TRBD1 covers 9 bases. The CDR3 has 15 amino acids. Trimming cost V 4 bases and J 2 bases; bases outside gene matches: 6. Germline CDR1 and CDR2: SGDLS and YYNGEE.

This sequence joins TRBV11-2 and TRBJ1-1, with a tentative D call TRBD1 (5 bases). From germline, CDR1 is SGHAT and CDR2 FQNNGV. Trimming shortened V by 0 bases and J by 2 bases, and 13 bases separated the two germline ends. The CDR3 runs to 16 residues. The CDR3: CASSLDRAGQNTEAFF. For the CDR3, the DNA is TGTGCCAGCAGCTTAGATCGGGCAGGGCAAAACACTGAAGCTTTCTTT.

This chain's CDR3 is CASSRQGDSSPLHF. Here the CDR3 DNA reads TGTGCCAGCAGTCGACAGGGGGATAGTTCACCCCTCCACTTT. V is TRBV28 and J is TRBJ1-6; 9 nucleotides agree with TRBD1. Germline V gives CDR1 MDHEN, CDR2 SYDVKM. The CDR3 covers 14 residues. V lost 5 bases, J lost 9 bases, and 5 bases stayed unmatched.

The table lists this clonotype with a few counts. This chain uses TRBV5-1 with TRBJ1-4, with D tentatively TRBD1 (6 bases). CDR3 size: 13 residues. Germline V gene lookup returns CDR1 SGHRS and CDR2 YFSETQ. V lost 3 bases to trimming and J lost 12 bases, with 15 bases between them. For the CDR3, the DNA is TGCGCCAGCAGCTCGGGACACCCGGGGGAACTGTTTTTT. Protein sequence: CASSSGHPGELFF.